The subject of this entry is one T cell receptor beta chain. Its cognate antigen is unknown. Per germline, CDR1 SGHNT and CDR2 YYREEE (reference sequence). With 6 bases clipped from V and 5 bases from J, the junction kept 8 bases outside the gene matches. This CDR3 is built from 13 residues. The source of the sample is a study of graft-versus-host responses after intestinal transplantation. Study-wide context: Multivisceral, liver-intestinal, or isolated intestinal transplants were received by the recipients.

Study conclusions and caveats: GvH clones appeared in recipient marrow, some first in ileum or blood.

Only in-frame clones appear in the TCRdb table, and some are missing; sequencing was by immunoSEQ multiplex PCR. Here the sample spans tens of thousands of clones, 89% being singletons. This TCR was sampled from a human donor who received an intestinal transplant. This material consisted of unstimulated CD8+ T cells sorted from spleen or lymph node cells, taken before intestinal transplant. This sequence joins TRBV5-4 and TRBJ2-7; TRBD1 agrees at 7 bases. CDR3 sequence reads: CASTAGGSDEQYF. The CDR3 region has the DNA TGTGCCAGCACAGCAGGGGGTTCGGACGAGCAGTACTTC.